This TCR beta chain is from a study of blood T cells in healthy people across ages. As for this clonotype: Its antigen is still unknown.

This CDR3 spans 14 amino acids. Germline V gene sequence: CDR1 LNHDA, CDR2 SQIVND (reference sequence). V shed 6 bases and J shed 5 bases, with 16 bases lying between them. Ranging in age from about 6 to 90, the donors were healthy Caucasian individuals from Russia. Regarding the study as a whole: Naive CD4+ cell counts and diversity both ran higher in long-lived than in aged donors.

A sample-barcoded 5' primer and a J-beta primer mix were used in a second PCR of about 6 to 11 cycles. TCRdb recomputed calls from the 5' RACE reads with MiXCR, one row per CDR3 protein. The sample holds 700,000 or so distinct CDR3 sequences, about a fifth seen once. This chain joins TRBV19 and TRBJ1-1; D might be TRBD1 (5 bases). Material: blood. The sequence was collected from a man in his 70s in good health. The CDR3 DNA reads TGTGCCAGTAGGGCGGGGCCCGGAGGGACTGAAGCTTTCTTT. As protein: CASRAGPGGTEAFF.